The T cell receptor beta chain described here comes from a study of blood T cells in healthy people across ages. The CDR3 loop spans 16 amino acids. V dropped 3 bases and J dropped 4 bases, with 16 bases sitting between them. Germline loops: CDR1 SGDLS, CDR2 YYNGEE. Next came a second PCR, run for about 6 to 12 cycles, which used a sample-barcoded 5' primer along with a J-beta primer mix. Each CDR3 protein gets one entry after TCRdb re-called the 5' RACE reads with MiXCR. The table has some 900,000 distinct CDR3 sequences, 40% to 60% seen once. Worth noting for this clonotype: Its antigen is unknown.

Per sample, a minimum of 6.5 million PBMCs were isolated. The study, taken as a whole, reports: Unknown donor CMV status possibly confounded expanded clonotype changes.

The sequenced material came from blood. The clonotype comes from a man aged 25 to 40 in good health. This chain connects TRBV9 to TRBJ2-2; tentatively, D is TRBD1 (6 bases). In DNA, the CDR3 is TGTGCCAGCAGCGCGATAGACAGGTTTGGCACCGGGGAGCTGTTTTTT. Translating gives CASSAIDRFGTGELFF.